This is a list of T cell receptor beta chains from one sample in a study of human T cells and chemical hapten exposure. MiXCR was run by TCRdb on the RACE reads, yielding one entry per CDR3 protein. Here the sample spans about 110,000 distinct CDR3 sequences, 9% to 9.5% being singletons. The specimen comprised whole blood, sampled in connection with sensitization to the hapten diphenylcyclopropenone (DPC). All receptors derive from a woman in her thirties or forties with alopecia areata. Some clones in this sample may be carry-over from other donors' samples. The CDR3 runs from the conserved cysteine through the conserved F or W. D genes are given only for firm matches. Size is stated for part of the rows, as once, few or many counts, or as a class when the clone is expanded.

d_gene,j_gene,abundance,v_gene,CDR3nt,CDR3aa
TRBD1,TRBJ2-5,few,TRBV5-1,TGCGCCAGCAGCTCTCTCGTAGGACAGGGCGAGACCCAGTACTTC,CASSSLVGQGETQYF
TRBD1,TRBJ1-5,many,TRBV28,TGTGCCAGCACCAAGGAAGGGGGGGACAGTCAGCCCCAGCATTTT,CASTKEGGDSQPQHF
TRBD2,TRBJ2-5,.,TRBV5-1,TGCGCCAGCAGCAGAGCTAGCGGTGAAGAGACCCAGTACTTC,CASSRASGEETQYF
.,TRBJ1-1,many,TRBV7-2,TGTGCCAGCAGCTTAAGGGACATAAGTATGAACACTGAAGCTTTCTTT,CASSLRDISMNTEAFF
.,TRBJ2-7,.,TRBV12-2,TGTGCAAGTCGCTTTTACGCCTACGAGCAGTACTTC,CASRFYAYEQYF
TRBD1,TRBJ2-7,few,TRBV27,TGTGCCAGCAGCCTATGGACAGGGAACGAGCAGTACTTC,CASSLWTGNEQYF
TRBD1,TRBJ1-1,few,TRBV12-3/TRBV12-4,TGTGCCAGCAGTTACAGGGGCGGGAGAACTGAAGCTTTCTTT,CASSYRGGRTEAFF
.,TRBJ2-1,many,TRBV6-2/TRBV6-3,TGTGCCAGCAGTCACGGAAATGAGCAGTTCTTC,CASSHGNEQFF
.,TRBJ1-2,many,TRBV4-2,TGTGCCAGCAGCCTCACGCAGGGGAAGGAAGGCTATGGCTACACCTTC,CASSLTQGKEGYGYTF
.,TRBJ1-6,few,TRBV20-1,TGCAGTGCTAGAGATAGAATGGGGGTCCTTAATTCACCCCTCCACTTT,CSARDRMGVLNSPLHF
.,TRBJ1-5,.,TRBV20-1,TGCAGTGCCTCCACCCCGACAGGTCGAAATCAGCCCCAGCATTTT,CSASTPTGRNQPQHF
TRBD2,TRBJ2-1,many,TRBV27,TGTGCCAGCGGCCTTTGGACTAGCGGTAACAATGAGCAGTTCTTC,CASGLWTSGNNEQFF
.,TRBJ2-4,.,TRBV7-2,TGTGCCAGCAGCGTCCCCCAAGTAGCCAAAAACATTCAGTACTTC,CASSVPQVAKNIQYF
TRBD1,TRBJ1-2,many,TRBV6-5,TGTGCCAGCAGTTACTCGACAGGGAACTATGGCTACACCTTC,CASSYSTGNYGYTF
.,TRBJ1-2,many,TRBV20-1,TGCAGTGCTAGAGATAAAGCTCGGCCCGTGTATGGCTACACCTTC,CSARDKARPVYGYTF
TRBD2,TRBJ2-3,few,TRBV27,TGTGCCAGCATCCCACTAGCGGGGGAGGGAGATACGCAGTATTTT,CASIPLAGEGDTQYF
.,TRBJ2-7,.,TRBV19,TGTGCCACCCGACCCGGGACCGGCCTAGAGGAGCAGTACTTC,CATRPGTGLEEQYF
.,TRBJ2-2,many,TRBV6-2/TRBV6-3,TGTGCCAGCAGTTACTTAGGACCATCGCTCGTTTCCGGGGAGCTGTTTTTT,CASSYLGPSLVSGELFF
.,TRBJ2-3,few,TRBV28,TGTGCCAGCAGCCCCAGGGGAGGCACAGATACGCAGTATTTT,CASSPRGGTDTQYF
TRBD1,TRBJ1-2,few,TRBV7-2,TGTGCCAGCAGCCGAGGCGACAGGGACTATGGCTACACCTTC,CASSRGDRDYGYTF
.,TRBJ1-2,many,TRBV27,TGTGCCAGCAGTCTGAGACGGGGGGCCGGGGCTTTCTATGGCTACACCTTC,CASSLRRGAGAFYGYTF
.,TRBJ2-7,many,TRBV27,TGTGCCAGCAGTTTCGGTAAGGGGGACTACGAGCAGTACTTC,CASSFGKGDYEQYF
.,TRBJ2-3,many,TRBV7-2,TGTGCCAGCAGCTTAGCTTTGCGCGGGAAGATATTCACAGATACGCAGTATTTT,CASSLALRGKIFTDTQYF
.,TRBJ2-3,many,TRBV11-2,TGTGCCAGCAGCTACCACGTCCTAGATACGCAGTATTTT,CASSYHVLDTQYF
.,TRBJ1-2,many,TRBV7-2,TGTGCCAGCAGCTTAGGTTCGGGGGCCCAGAGAGGCTACACCTTC,CASSLGSGAQRGYTF
.,TRBJ2-3,.,TRBV2,TGTGCCAGCAGGGTATTGCGGGGAGTAGATACGCAGTATTTT,CASRVLRGVDTQYF
.,TRBJ2-3,many,TRBV5-1,TGCGCCAGCAGCTTGGCCGGACGGAGCACAGATACGCAGTATTTT,CASSLAGRSTDTQYF
.,TRBJ2-7,.,TRBV28,TGTGCCAGCAGTCCAACAGGCTTTGTAAACGAGCAGTACTTC,CASSPTGFVNEQYF
TRBD1,TRBJ2-5,few,TRBV25-1,TGTGCCAGCAGTCCCCCTTTGGGACAGCAAGAGACCCAGTACTTC,CASSPPLGQQETQYF
TRBD1,TRBJ1-3,many,TRBV10-3,TGTGCCATCAGGGGACAGGGTGAAACCATATATTTT,CAIRGQGETIYF
.,TRBJ2-7,many,TRBV6-2/TRBV6-3,TGTGCCAGCAGTTACTCCAACGAGCAGTACTTC,CASSYSNEQYF
.,TRBJ1-1,few,TRBV27,TGTGCCAGCAGCCGAGGGGGGGCTGGGACTGAAGCTTTCTTT,CASSRGGAGTEAFF
.,TRBJ2-2,.,TRBV20-1,TGCAGTGCTACCTCTGGGGGTCACCGAAACGGGGAGCTGTTTTTT,CSATSGGHRNGELFF
.,TRBJ2-2,many,TRBV4-1,TGCGCCAGCAGCCAAGGACCCCTCCAGCACAGGGACACCGGGGAGCTGTTTTTT,CASSQGPLQHRDTGELFF
TRBD2,TRBJ2-3,many,TRBV3-1,TGTGCCAGCAGCCAAGGTGTTAGCGGGGCTTCTAGCACAGATACGCAGTATTTT,CASSQGVSGASSTDTQYF